Listed here are 28 T cell receptor beta chains from one sample, sequenced in a study of cytomegalovirus exposure and HLA in healthy donors. Primers included in the PCR were 60 Vbeta and 13 Jbeta primers. Assay used: immunoSEQ multiplex PCR; TCRdb lists only in-frame clones, some missing. The sample lists 150,000 to 200,000 clones; 84% were seen once. Material: PBMCs. These receptors all come from a boy aged 5-17 years in good health and CMV-seronegative.

This clone was observed once. This chain uses TRBV5-1 with TRBJ1-3, with D possibly being TRBD1 (6 bases). CDR1 and CDR2 from the germline V gene are SGHRS and YFSETQ. This CDR3 is 13 amino acids long. V lost 6 bases and J lost 6, with 13 bases in between. The CDR3 bases are TGCGCCAGCACCCCGGGACACAAAAACACCATATATTTT. It encodes CASTPGHKNTIYF.

The CDR3 protein is CASSPQKQGISYEQYF. The CDR3 nucleotides are TGTGCCAGCTCACCTCAAAAACAGGGGATTTCCTACGAGCAGTACTTC. The V and J genes are TRBV18 and TRBJ2-7, with 7 bases that match TRBD1. The CDR3 consists of 16 residues. The germline CDR1 and CDR2 sequences are KGHSH and LQKENI. Trimming took 3 bases from V and 1 from J; bases not matched to a gene: 9.

The rearrangement links TRBV4-2 to TRBJ2-2, with 10 bases fitting TRBD1. V lost 4 bases to trimming and J lost 7 bases; unmatched junction nucleotides: 3. CDR3 length: 14 residues. CDR1 LGHNA and CDR2 YNFKEQ come from the germline V gene. This CDR3 is CASSLGTGDGELFF. The CDR3 DNA sequence: TGTGCCAGCAGCCTCGGGACAGGGGACGGGGAGCTGTTTTTT.

This clone was seen more than once but under ten times. This chain uses TRBV28 with TRBJ2-1, with TRBD2 as a possible D gene (5 bases). The CDR3 is made up of 13 amino acids. V was trimmed by 6 bases and J by 8 bases, leaving 14 bases between them. Germline-derived CDR1 and CDR2 are MDHEN and SYDVKM. CDR3 protein: CASSPLVGDEQFF. The CDR3 DNA sequence: TGTGCCAGCAGCCCCCTCGTCGGGGATGAGCAGTTCTTC.

This rearrangement joins TRBV10-3 to TRBJ2-3, with a weak D call TRBD2 (6 bases). Trimming removed 11 bases at V and 2 bases at J, with 20 bases between. CDR1 is ENHRY and CDR2 is SYGVKD in the germline V gene. The CDR3 contains 15 residues. The CDR3 bases are TGTGCCCCCTCTTCCCGGGGGTTAATCACAGATACGCAGTATTTT. Translation: CAPSSRGLITDTQYF.

V is TRBV18 and J is TRBJ2-1; possibly TRBD1 for D (6 bases). CDR1 KGHSH and CDR2 LQKENI come from the germline V gene. The CDR3 covers 16 residues. Trimming left V 2 bases short and J 6 bases short, with 17 bases between. The CDR3: CASSPEIARGGNEQFF. CDR3 DNA: TGTGCCAGCTCACCAGAAATCGCTAGAGGGGGCAATGAGCAGTTCTTC.

The chain recombines TRBV9 with TRBJ2-1; 10 nucleotides line up with TRBD1. V was clipped by 5 bases and J by 3 bases; unmatched bases: 5. CDR3 length: 15 amino acids. Germline CDR1 and CDR2: SGDLS and YYNGEE. The CDR3 reads CASSTGQGSYNEQFF. As DNA, the CDR3 is TGTGCCAGCAGTACGGGACAGGGGAGCTACAATGAGCAGTTCTTC.

This clone showed up just once. This chain uses TRBV10-3 with TRBJ2-1, with 13 nucleotides matching TRBD2. There are 18 residues in the CDR3. Germline-derived CDR1 and CDR2 are ENHRY and SYGVKD. Losses at the gene ends were 4 bases for V and 0 bases for J; bases not matched to a gene: 6. Here the CDR3 reads CAISVTSGRLSSYNEQFF. CDR3 in DNA: TGTGCCATCAGTGTGACTAGCGGGAGGTTAAGCTCCTACAATGAGCAGTTCTTC.

The chain is built from TRBV19 and TRBJ2-7; TRBD1 agrees at 9 bases. The V gene's germline CDR1 is LNHDA and CDR2 SQIVND (reference sequence). The CDR3 totals 16 residues. Losses at the gene ends were 1 base for V and 7 bases for J; bases not matched to a gene: 11. As DNA, the CDR3 is TGTGCCAGTAGTATAGGGTTGGACAGGGGTCTTGGAGAGCAGTACTTC. This translates into CASSIGLDRGLGEQYF. Full variable domain (remainder filled in from reference TRBV19 and TRBJ2-7): DGGITQSPKYLFRKEGQNVTLSCEQNLNHDAMYWYRQDPGQGLRLIYYSQIVNDFQKGDIAEGYSVSREKKESFPLTVTSAQKNPTAFYLCASSIGLDRGLGEQYFGPGTRLTVT.

This clone was detected only once. V gene TRBV2 combines with J gene TRBJ1-1; D remains unclear. V lost 5 bases and J 1 base, leaving 8 bases between the germline ends. CDR1 and CDR2 from the germline V gene are SNHLY and FYNNEI. This CDR3 has 13 residues. CDR3 sequence reads: CASSRQENTEAFF. As DNA, the CDR3 is TGTGCCAGCAGTCGTCAGGAGAACACTGAAGCTTTCTTT.

This chain uses TRBV19 with TRBJ1-4; TRBD1 matches 9 bases. Germline trimming cut 6 bases from V and 9 bases from J; bases unmatched to any gene: 11. The CDR3 covers 15 residues. Germline V gene data show CDR1 as LNHDA and CDR2 as SQIVND (reference sequence). In DNA form, the CDR3 reads TGTGCCAGTAGCGAGCCGGGACAGGGACGGAAAAAACTGTTTTTT. Protein product: CASSEPGQGRKKLFF.

The J gene is TRBJ2-3, the V gene TRBV4-1, with 8 bases aligning to TRBD2. CDR1 is MGHRA, CDR2 YSYEKL, per germline. The CDR3 is made up of 16 amino acids. The J segment lost 4 bases and the V segment lost 0 bases, leaving 6 bases of the junction unmatched. For the CDR3, the DNA is TGCGCCAGCAGCCAAGAGAATAGCGGGATACCAGATACGCAGTATTTT. This sequence encodes CASSQENSGIPDTQYF.

This chain connects TRBV5-6 to TRBJ2-7; maybe TRBD1 (6 bases). There are 14 residues in the CDR3. CDR1 SGHDT and CDR2 YYEEEE come from the germline V gene. Between the trimmed V and J ends, which lost 0 bases and 2 bases, there was a span of 9 bases. This chain's CDR3 is CASSLGTAPYEQYF. The CDR3 coding sequence is TGTGCCAGCAGCTTGGGGACAGCCCCCTACGAGCAGTACTTC.

CDR3 sequence reads: CASSHRTSGSYNEQFF. DNA for the CDR3: TGTGCCAGCAGCCACCGGACTAGCGGAAGCTACAATGAGCAGTTCTTC. The J gene is TRBJ2-1, the V gene TRBV5-6; 10 nucleotides agree with TRBD2. V gave up 4 bases and J gave up 3 bases; unmatched junction bases: 7. The CDR3 is made up of 16 amino acids. The germline CDR1 and CDR2 sequences are SGHDT and YYEEEE.

This chain connects TRBV18 to TRBJ2-7; 7 bases are shared with TRBD2. Germline CDR1 KGHSH, CDR2 LQKENI. The CDR3 totals 14 residues. V lost 2 bases to trimming and J lost 3 bases; unmatched junction nucleotides: 4. The CDR3 spells CASSPGTNYYEQYF. Here the CDR3 DNA reads TGTGCCAGCTCACCAGGGACTAACTACTACGAGCAGTACTTC.

Points on this clone: Additional DNA sequences in this sample encode the identical CDR3. The rearrangement joins TRBV11-2 to TRBJ2-7; D unclear. Trimming cost V 4 bases and J 3 bases, with 7 bases left between them. This CDR3 spans 12 amino acids. Germline lookup yields CDR1 SGHAT and CDR2 FQNNGV. This CDR3 is CASSSTSYEQYF. CDR3 DNA: TGTGCCAGCAGCTCCACCAGCTACGAGCAGTACTTC.

This chain joins TRBV7-9 and TRBJ1-1; weak D call: TRBD1 (5 bases). The germline V and J ends were trimmed by 5 bases and 0 bases, with 10 bases remaining between them. This CDR3 is built from 14 residues. CDR1 SEHNR and CDR2 FQNEAQ come from the germline V gene (reference sequence). CDR3 protein: CASSEGALNTEAFF. The CDR3 bases are TGTGCCAGCAGCGAAGGGGCTTTGAACACTGAAGCTTTCTTT.

The rearrangement joins TRBV6-6 to TRBJ1-1; D call uncertain. V was pared by 2 bases and J by 3 bases, with 10 bases between. CDR1 MNHNY and CDR2 SVGAGI come from the germline V gene (reference sequence). The CDR3 has 14 amino acids. The CDR3 sequence: CASSYEGYYTEAFF. CDR3 nucleotides: TGTGCCAGCAGTTACGAGGGATACTACACTGAAGCTTTCTTT.

In this sample, this clone turned up once. The chain uses TRBV7-9 and TRBJ2-3; D is unclear. The CDR3 runs to 15 residues. Germline CDR1 and CDR2: SEHNR and FQNEAQ (reference sequence). With 1 base removed from V and 5 bases from J, the gap between germline ends came to 13 bases. CDR3: CASSLVSSGQDTQYF. In nucleotides, the CDR3 is TGTGCCAGCAGCTTAGTGTCATCGGGTCAAGATACGCAGTATTTT.

The gene calls are TRBV29-1 and TRBJ1-1; unclear D gene. The CDR3 has 15 residues. Trimming removed 3 bases at V and 3 bases at J, with 17 bases between. CDR1 is SQVTM, CDR2 ANQGSEA, per germline. In nucleotides, the CDR3 is TGCAGCGTTGAGTTACGACTACTTATGGACACTGAAGCTTTCTTT. It specifies CSVELRLLMDTEAFF.

The J gene is TRBJ2-1, the V gene TRBV5-4, with TRBD2 matching over 11 bases. This CDR3 spans 20 amino acids. CDR1 and CDR2 from the germline V gene are SGHNT and YYREEE (reference sequence). After removal of 3 bases from V and 2 bases from J, the junction contained 16 bases not matched to a gene. CDR3 coding DNA: TGTGCCAGCAGCTACTTGAAATTAGGTAGCGGGGGGGCCCCCTACAATGAGCAGTTCTTC. Amino acid sequence: CASSYLKLGSGGAPYNEQFF.

The chain uses TRBV28 and TRBJ2-4, with TRBD2 matching 8 bases. J was trimmed by 6 bases and V by 1 base; bases with no gene match: 11. From germline, CDR1 is MDHEN and CDR2 SYDVKM. The CDR3 covers 17 residues. CDR3 residues: CASSLSLVLAGRNIQYF. The CDR3 nucleotides read TGTGCCAGCAGTTTATCTCTGGTCTTAGCGGGGCGAAACATTCAGTACTTC.

The chain links TRBV9 to TRBJ2-2; 7 bases fit TRBD2. Germline lookup yields CDR1 SGDLS and CDR2 YYNGEE. V gave up 4 bases and J gave up 4 bases; unmatched junction bases: 7. The CDR3 runs 15 residues. CDR3 DNA sequence: TGTGCCAGCAGCCCCCCAGCGGGGATCACCGGGGAGCTGTTTTTT. This codes for CASSPPAGITGELFF. Based on the CDR3 plus reference TRBV9 and TRBJ2-2, the full variable domain is DSGVTQTPKHLITATGQRVTLRCSPRSGDLSVYWYQQSLDQGLQFLIQYYNGEERAKGNILERFSAQQFPDLHSELNLSSLELGDSALYFCASSPPAGITGELFFGEGSRLTVL.

The chain employs TRBV5-4 and TRBJ2-3, with 8 positions matching TRBD2. V was clipped by 2 bases and J by 7 bases; unmatched bases: 12. Germline CDR1 and CDR2: SGHNT and YYREEE (reference sequence). The CDR3 contains 16 residues. The CDR3 reads CASSFLKGLDFHTQYF. Written as DNA, the CDR3 is TGTGCCAGCAGCTTCTTAAAGGGACTAGACTTTCATACGCAGTATTTT.

This chain joins TRBV28 and TRBJ1-5, with no clear D. The CDR3 is 15 amino acids. Germline CDR1 is MDHEN and CDR2 is SYDVKM. V was shortened by 1 base and J by 1 base, with 8 bases between the two germline ends. The CDR3 is CASSLSQMSNQPQHF. DNA of the CDR3: TGTGCCAGCAGTTTATCCCAAATGAGCAATCAGCCCCAGCATTTT.

This clone was seen once. V usage is TRBV2 and J usage is TRBJ2-1, with 12 positions matching TRBD1. CDR1 and CDR2 from the germline V gene are SNHLY and FYNNEI. This CDR3 is built from 15 residues. Germline trimming cut 6 bases from V and 8 bases from J; bases unmatched to any gene: 8. In DNA, the CDR3 is TGTGCCAGCAGGACCGGGACAGGGGGCTATGATGAGCAGTTCTTC. It encodes CASRTGTGGYDEQFF.

The genes are TRBV7-6 and TRBJ2-3, with 13 bases that match TRBD2. The length of the CDR3 is 13 residues. V lost 5 bases, J lost 12 bases, and 5 bases stayed unmatched. CDR1 SGHVS and CDR2 FNYEAQ come from the germline V gene. The CDR3: CASSRGTSGDQYF. The CDR3, as DNA: TGTGCCAGCAGCCGGGGGACTAGCGGGGACCAGTATTTT.

The V call is TRBV13, the J call TRBJ2-2, with a possible D match to TRBD2 (6 bases). This CDR3 has 18 amino acids. Germline V CDR1 and CDR2: PRHDT, FYEKMQ (reference sequence). Between the trimmed V and J ends, which lost 2 bases and 3 bases, there was a span of 19 bases. The CDR3 is CASSLRGPGLKDTGELFF. The CDR3 bases are TGTGCCAGCAGCTTAAGAGGGCCGGGACTCAAGGACACCGGGGAGCTGTTTTTT.